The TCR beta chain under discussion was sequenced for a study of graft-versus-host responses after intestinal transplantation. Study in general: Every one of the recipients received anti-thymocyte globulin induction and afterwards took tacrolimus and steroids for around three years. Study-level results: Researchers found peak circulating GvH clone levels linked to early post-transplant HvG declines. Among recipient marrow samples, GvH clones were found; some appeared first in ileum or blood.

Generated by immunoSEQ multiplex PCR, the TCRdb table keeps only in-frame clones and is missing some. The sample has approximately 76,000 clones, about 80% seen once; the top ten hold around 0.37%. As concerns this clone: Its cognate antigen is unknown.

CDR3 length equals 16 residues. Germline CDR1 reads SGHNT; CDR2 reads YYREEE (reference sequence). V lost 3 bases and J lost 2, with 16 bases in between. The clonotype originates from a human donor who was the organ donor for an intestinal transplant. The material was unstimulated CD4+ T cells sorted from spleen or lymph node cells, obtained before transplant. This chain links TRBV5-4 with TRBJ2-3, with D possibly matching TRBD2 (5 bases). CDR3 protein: CASSSYSSGATDTQYF. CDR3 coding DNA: TGTGCCAGCAGCTCCTACTCGAGCGGTGCCACAGATACGCAGTATTTT. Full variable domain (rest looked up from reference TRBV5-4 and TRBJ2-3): ETGVTQSPTHLIKTRGQQVTLRCSSQSGHNTVSWYQQALGQGPQFIFQYYREEENGRGNFPPRFSGLQFPNYSSELNVNALELDDSALYLCASSSYSSGATDTQYFGPGTRLTVL.